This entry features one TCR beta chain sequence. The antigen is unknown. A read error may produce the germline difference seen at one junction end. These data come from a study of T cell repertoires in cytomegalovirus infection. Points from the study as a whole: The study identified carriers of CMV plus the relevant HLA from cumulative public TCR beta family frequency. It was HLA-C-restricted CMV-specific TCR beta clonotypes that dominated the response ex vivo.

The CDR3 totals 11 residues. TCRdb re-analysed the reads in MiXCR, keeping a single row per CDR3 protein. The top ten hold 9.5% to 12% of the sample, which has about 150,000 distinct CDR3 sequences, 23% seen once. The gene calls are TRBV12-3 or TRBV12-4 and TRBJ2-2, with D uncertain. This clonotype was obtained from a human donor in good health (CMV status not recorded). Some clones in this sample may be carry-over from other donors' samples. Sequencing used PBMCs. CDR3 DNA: TGTACCAGCAGCGAGACCGGGGAGCTGTTTTTT. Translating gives CTSSETGELFF.